This T cell receptor beta chain came from a study of identical twins. General study findings and limits: Monozygotic twins shared more out-of-frame TCR alpha than recombination models predicted.

TCRdb re-called the 5' RACE reads through MiXCR, storing one row per CDR3 protein. The table lists about 720,000 distinct CDR3 sequences, over 15% of them singletons. With 0 bases removed from V and 4 bases from J, the gap between germline ends came to 15 bases. CDR1 SGHTA and CDR2 FQGNSA come from the germline V gene. The CDR3 runs to 16 residues. As to this clonotype: Its target is not known.

Every donor was a healthy Caucasian. These data were also reused for a study on T cells expressing NK-cell markers. That work contributes: CD8+ T cells in a handful of donors included dominant NKG2C+ clonotypes at 1.0-7.0%.

Sequenced sample: PBMCs. This chain joins TRBV7-2 and TRBJ1-1; no definite D call. This receptor was taken from a woman under 30 in good health. CDR3 in DNA: TGTGCCAGCAGCTTAGCGCTCGCCATATCGGGCACTGAAGCTTTCTTT. As protein: CASSLALAISGTEAFF. Complete variable domain (other parts from reference TRBV7-2 and TRBJ1-1): GAGVSQSPSNKVTEKGKDVELRCDPISGHTALYWYRQSLGQGLEFLIYFQGNSAPDKSGLPSDRFSAERTGGSVSTLTIQRTQQEDSAVYLCASSLALAISGTEAFFGQGTRLTVV.